Following are 8 T cell receptor beta chains from one sample sequenced in a study of cytomegalovirus exposure and HLA in healthy donors. It was with 60 Vbeta and 13 Jbeta primers that the PCR ran. Data came from immunoSEQ multiplex PCR; TCRdb stores just in-frame clones and leaves some out. The sample holds about 180,000 clones, 60% to 85% seen once. Material: PBMCs. The receptors come from a man younger than 35 in good health and CMV-seronegative.

The V call is TRBV28, the J call TRBJ1-2, with unresolved D. The CDR3 has 11 amino acids. V was cut by 8 bases and J by 2 bases, with 6 bases left in between. CDR1 is MDHEN, CDR2 SYDVKM, per germline. For the CDR3, the DNA is TGTGCCAGCGCGAAGAACTATGGCTACACCTTC. Its translation: CASAKNYGYTF.

J is TRBJ2-6 and V is TRBV5-1; D might be TRBD1 (7 bases). This CDR3 has 17 amino acids. The V gene lost 3 bases and the J gene lost 3 bases, with 16 bases spanning the gap. Germline V gives CDR1 SGHRS, CDR2 YFSETQ. CDR3 bases: TGCGCCAGCAGCTCGGACCAGGGGGAGGTTGGGGCCAACGTCCTGACTTTC. Encoded protein: CASSSDQGEVGANVLTF.

Of note for this clone: An end of the junction does not agree with germline; a read error may underlie this. This rearrangement joins TRBV7-9 to TRBJ1-6; no firm D call. CDR3 length: 17 residues. The germline V gene encodes CDR1 SEHNR and CDR2 FQNEAQ (reference sequence). CDR3 in amino acids: CSSSLVVGSPLDSPLHF. For the CDR3, the DNA is TGTTCCAGCAGCTTAGTGGTGGGTAGCCCTCTAGATTCACCCCTCCACTTT.

V and J are TRBV28 and TRBJ1-5, with a possible D match to TRBD1 (5 bases). The ends were cut back, 2 bases at V and 6 bases at J, with 11 bases in the middle. This CDR3 spans 14 amino acids. The germline V gene has CDR1 MDHEN and CDR2 SYDVKM. As DNA, the CDR3 is TGTGCCAGCAGTTTAGAGGGAGGGACTCAGCCCCAGCATTTT. Translation: CASSLEGGTQPQHF.

This rearrangement joins TRBV14 to TRBJ1-1; TRBD1 is a possible D gene (5 bases). Germline lookup yields CDR1 SGHDN and CDR2 FVKESK. Trimming pared 0 bases from V and 4 bases from J, leaving 12 bases between. This CDR3 is built from 15 residues. The CDR3 DNA follows: TGTGCCAGCAGCCAAGACGGAGGGGTAGGCACTGAAGCTTTCTTT. The encoded protein is CASSQDGGVGTEAFF. Supplemented by reference TRBV14 and TRBJ1-1, the full variable domain reads EAGVTQFPSHSVIEKGQTVTLRCDPISGHDNLYWYRRVMGKEIKFLLHFVKESKQDESGMPNNRFLAERTGGTYSTLKVQPAELEDSGVYFCASSQDGGVGTEAFFGQGTRLTVV.

This clone was seen more than once but under ten times. This sequence joins TRBV6-4 and TRBJ2-5; 11 bases match TRBD2. From germline, CDR1 is MRHNA and CDR2 SNTAGT. V shed 3 bases, J shed 2 bases, and the junction held 2 bases outside the gene matches. The CDR3 runs 15 residues. The CDR3 region is CASSELAGGQETQYF. Here the CDR3 DNA reads TGTGCCAGCAGTGAATTAGCGGGGGGGCAAGAGACCCAGTACTTC.

The chain carries TRBV9 and TRBJ2-2, with 10 bases fitting TRBD2. The CDR3 extends over 20 amino acids. Germline V gene lookup returns CDR1 SGDLS and CDR2 YYNGEE. Losses at the gene ends were 0 bases for V and 2 bases for J; bases not matched to a gene: 13. The CDR3 DNA is TGTGCCAGCAGCGTAGTACCTAGCGGGAGCCTCTTCATCAACACCGGGGAGCTGTTTTTT. This encodes CASSVVPSGSLFINTGELFF. The full variable domain, its missing parts supplied by reference TRBV9 and TRBJ2-2, is DSGVTQTPKHLITATGQRVTLRCSPRSGDLSVYWYQQSLDQGLQFLIQYYNGEERAKGNILERFSAQQFPDLHSELNLSSLELGDSALYFCASSVVPSGSLFINTGELFFGEGSRLTVL.

The V and J genes are TRBV5-1 and TRBJ2-4; 9 bases agree with TRBD1. V dropped 1 base and J dropped 3; count of bases not matched to a gene: 11. The CDR3 runs to 18 residues. The germline gives CDR1 SGHRS, CDR2 YFSETQ. This chain's CDR3 is CASSLMGNRGRGKNIQYF. The CDR3 bases are TGCGCCAGCAGCTTGATGGGGAACAGGGGGCGAGGCAAAAACATTCAGTACTTC. Combining the CDR3 with reference TRBV5-1 and TRBJ2-4 gives the whole variable domain KAGVTQTPRYLIKTRGQQVTLSCSPISGHRSVSWYQQTPGQGLQFLFEYFSETQRNKGNFPGRFSGRQFSNSRSEMNVSTLELGDSALYLCASSLMGNRGRGKNIQYFGAGTRLSVL.